A single sample is the source of the 20 T cell receptor beta chains below, sequenced in a study of identical twins. Via MiXCR, TCRdb re-called the 5' RACE reads, giving one row per CDR3 protein. The data contain approximately 630,000 distinct CDR3 sequences, roughly 7.1% of them singletons. These same records also appear under a second study, on yellow fever vaccine responses in identical twins.

The sequencing sample was made of PBMCs. These receptors all come from a woman between 18 and 29 years old in good health.

This clonotype was detected many times. The J gene is TRBJ1-1, the V gene TRBV10-3; no firm D call. The germline gives CDR1 ENHRY, CDR2 SYGVKD. This CDR3 contains 12 residues. Trimming stripped 2 bases from V and 7 bases from J, with 8 bases between. In DNA form, the CDR3 reads TGTGCCATCAGTGAGGACCGATATGAAGCTTTCTTT. Its protein product is CAISEDRYEAFF.

DNA of the CDR3: TGCGCCAGCAGCTTGGTACAGGGGGCACGGTATGAGACCCAGTACTTC. Translation: CASSLVQGARYETQYF. The V and J genes are TRBV5-1 and TRBJ2-5, with 9 bases lining up with TRBD1. The V and J ends lost 0 bases and 5 bases, in that order; junction bases with no gene match: 8. Germline V gives CDR1 SGHRS, CDR2 YFSETQ. CDR3 length equals 16 residues.

The rearrangement uses TRBV5-6 and TRBJ1-1; D may be TRBD1 (5 bases). V was clipped by 5 bases and J by 11 bases, with 19 bases between them. Germline V gene data show CDR1 as SGHDT and CDR2 as YYEEEE. This CDR3 comprises 13 residues. The CDR3 spells CASRPRGSQEAFF. The DNA for the CDR3 is TGTGCCAGCAGACCACGGGGGTCTCAGGAGGCTTTCTTT.

Here the CDR3 DNA reads TGTGCCAGCAGCCTACGGGACAGGGTCTTTGGGGCCAACGTCCTGACTTTC. Its translation is CASSLRDRVFGANVLTF. The V call is TRBV5-5, the J call TRBJ2-6, with TRBD1 identical over 9 bases. The V segment lost 4 bases and the J segment 3 bases; nucleotides outside the gene matches: 8. Germline assignment: CDR1 SGHKS and CDR2 YYEKEE (reference sequence). There are 17 residues in the CDR3.

This clonotype has only a few counts. J is TRBJ2-1 and V is TRBV5-6; 10 bases line up with TRBD2. CDR1 and CDR2 (germline): SGHDT, YYEEEE. This CDR3 is built from 15 residues. V shed 3 bases, J shed 3 bases, and the junction held 3 bases outside the gene matches. The CDR3 coding sequence is TGTGCCAGCAGCTGGGCTAGCGGGAGCTACAATGAGCAGTTCTTC. Encoded protein: CASSWASGSYNEQFF.

This clonotype appeared many times. The V call is TRBV12-3 or TRBV12-4, the J call TRBJ2-1; 10 bases are shared with TRBD2. CDR3 length equals 14 residues. Trimming cost V 7 bases and J 5 bases; bases outside gene matches: 5. CDR3 sequence (DNA): TGTGCCAGCAACCAGCGGGAGGGACACAATGAGCAGTTCTTC. Its translation is CASNQREGHNEQFF.

This clonotype appeared many times. The rearrangement links TRBV29-1 to TRBJ2-1; D gene ambiguous. V was clipped by 6 bases and J by 5 bases, with 14 bases between them. The CDR3 length is 13 residues. Germline V gives CDR1 SQVTM, CDR2 ANQGSEA. CDR3 nucleotides: TGCAGCGTCATCGGTTGGAACCACAATGAGCAGTTCTTC. Amino acid sequence: CSVIGWNHNEQFF.

The chain links TRBV28 to TRBJ2-7; 7 bases map to TRBD1. Germline V gene sequence: CDR1 MDHEN, CDR2 SYDVKM. Unmatched junction bases numbered 7, after V lost 5 bases and J lost 3 bases. CDR3 length: 14 amino acids. CDR3 region: CASSPRDRYYEQYV. Written as DNA, the CDR3 is TGTGCCAGCAGTCCCCGGGACAGATACTACGAGCAGTACGTC.

A few counts support this clonotype. The V call is TRBV9, the J call TRBJ2-5; the match to TRBD2 covers 10 bases. CDR1 is SGDLS and CDR2 is YYNGEE in the germline V gene. This CDR3 has 17 residues. V shed 0 bases and J 3 bases; nucleotides not matched to a gene: 8. CDR3: CASSVGLWTSGEETQYF. In nucleotides, the CDR3 is TGTGCCAGCAGCGTAGGTTTGTGGACTAGCGGAGAAGAGACCCAGTACTTC.

In this sample, this clonotype turned up a few times. V and J are TRBV15 and TRBJ2-1; D is tentatively TRBD1 or TRBD2 (5 bases each). CDR3 length: 14 amino acids. CDR1 LNHNV and CDR2 YYDKDF come from the germline V gene (reference sequence). V gave up 3 bases and J gave up 7 bases, with 13 bases separating them. The DNA of the CDR3 is TGTGCCACCAGCAGGAGGACACCGGGGAATGAGCAGTTCTTC. Translated: CATSRRTPGNEQFF.

The genes are TRBV15 and TRBJ2-3; D may be TRBD1 (5 bases). Germline-derived CDR1 and CDR2 are LNHNV and YYDKDF (reference sequence). This CDR3 comprises 17 residues. Trimming removed 1 base at V and 3 bases at J, with 17 bases between. The DNA for the CDR3 is TGTGCCACCAGCAGAGTCGCCACCAGACAGAGTACAGATACGCAGTATTTT. Protein sequence: CATSRVATRQSTDTQYF.

The chain couples TRBV7-6 to TRBJ2-7; 12 nucleotides agree with TRBD2. The V and J ends lost 6 bases and 5 bases, in that order; junction bases with no gene match: 8. The germline CDR1 and CDR2 sequences are SGHVS and FNYEAQ. CDR3 size: 15 residues. For the CDR3, the DNA is TGTGCCAGCAGTCCCCTAGCGGGAGGGTCCCACGAGCAGTACTTC. The encoded protein is CASSPLAGGSHEQYF.

A remark on this clonotype: The junction and the germline gene differ at one end; a read error may be behind it. This chain links TRBV7-2 with TRBJ2-2; 14 nucleotides line up with TRBD2. Germline CDR1 and CDR2: SGHTA and FQGNSA. This CDR3 region has 21 residues. This chain's CDR3 is CASSLAQTSGRGPANTGELFF. Here the CDR3 DNA reads TGTGCTAGCAGCTTAGCCCAGACTAGCGGGAGGGGCCCAGCGAACACCGGGGAGCTGTTTTTT.

Remarks on this clonotype: A much bigger clone sits one base away, suggesting this may be a read error. No conserved phenylalanine or tryptophan is present at the end of the CDR3, so a read error is the likely explanation. The chain has TRBV29-1 and TRBJ2-1; D possibly uses TRBD1 or TRBD2 (5 bases each). The CDR3 has 11 residues. The germline V gene encodes CDR1 SQVTM and CDR2 ANQGSEA. V was shortened by 8 bases and J by 9 bases, with 14 bases between the two germline ends. CDR3 DNA sequence: TGCAGCACCGTGGGGGAGAGTGAGCAGTTCCTC. Its translation is CSTVGESEQFL.

The chain carries TRBV6-5 and TRBJ2-1; the D call may be TRBD1 or TRBD2 (6 bases each). Trimming left V 2 bases short and J 8 bases short, with 16 bases between. The CDR3 covers 15 residues. Germline CDR1 is MNHEY and CDR2 is SVGAGI. The CDR3 nucleotides are TGTGCCAGCAGTTACCGCTTCGGGGGCACGGATGAGCAGTTCTTC. Its translation is CASSYRFGGTDEQFF.

This clonotype was observed a few times. V is TRBV3-1 and J is TRBJ1-1, with D tentatively TRBD1 (6 bases). Trimming cost V 3 bases and J 6 bases, with 14 bases left between them. The CDR3 is 14 amino acids. Germline assignment: CDR1 LGHDT and CDR2 YNNKEL (reference sequence). The CDR3 reads CASSQSTGLAEAFF. For the CDR3, the DNA is TGTGCCAGCAGCCAGTCGACAGGTCTTGCTGAAGCTTTCTTT.

This clonotype turned up a few times. The CDR3 DNA follows: TGTGCCAGCAGTGGACTAGCGGGAAACTACGAGCAGTACTTC. Its protein is CASSGLAGNYEQYF. The V call is TRBV6-1, the J call TRBJ2-7; 11 nucleotides match TRBD2. V dropped 4 bases and J dropped 3; count of bases not matched to a gene: 2. Per the germline V gene, CDR1 is MNHNS and CDR2 is SASEGT. CDR3 size: 14 residues.

The J gene is TRBJ2-7, the V gene TRBV2, with 7 bases that match TRBD2. Trimming took 8 bases from V and 0 from J; bases not matched to a gene: 1. The CDR3 is 12 amino acids. From germline, CDR1 is SNHLY and CDR2 FYNNEI. CDR3 nucleotides: TGTGCCAGCGAGCGGGACTCCTACGAGCAGTACTTC. Amino acids: CASERDSYEQYF.

The V gene is TRBV28, the J gene TRBJ1-4; TRBD1 is a possible D gene (5 bases). CDR1 is MDHEN and CDR2 is SYDVKM in the germline V gene. CDR3 size: 16 residues. The ends were cut back, 10 bases at V and 0 bases at J, with 18 bases in the middle. The CDR3: CATSDSLHATNEKLFF. The CDR3 region has the DNA TGTGCCACCTCCGACAGCCTCCATGCAACTAATGAAAAACTGTTTTTT.

At least ten counts were recorded for this clonotype. The chain has TRBV12-3 or TRBV12-4 and TRBJ2-1, with TRBD2 matching 15 bases. The CDR3 extends over 17 amino acids. The trim removed 7 bases at V and 4 bases at J, leaving 8 bases unmatched. The CDR3 DNA reads as TGTGCCAGCACCCCTCCGGGACTAGCGGGAGGTTACAATGAGCAGTTCTTC. Its translation is CASTPPGLAGGYNEQFF.